This TCR beta chain was recovered during a study of shared clonotypes between healthy human individuals. Overall study findings and caveats: The donor pool, a small one, limited the genetic and exposure-history diversity represented.

About this clone itself: Its antigen is unknown.

Only in-frame clones appear in the TCRdb table, and some are missing; sequencing was by immunoSEQ multiplex PCR. Of some 2.3 million clones in the sample, approximately 93% were seen once. The trim removed 3 bases at V and 2 bases at J, leaving 4 bases unmatched. Germline values: CDR1 SSHAT, CDR2 FNYEAQ (reference sequence). The CDR3 totals 15 residues. The source of this sequence is a man between 18 and 35 years old in good health. Some clones in this sample may be carry-over from other donors' samples. The chain recombines TRBV7-7 with TRBJ2-1; 7 bases align to TRBD2. The specimen was naive CD4+ T cells from PBMCs. Described subset: CD45RA+ positively selected. The CDR3 sequence is CASSFREAAYNEQFF. The CDR3 DNA sequence: TGTGCCAGCAGCTTCCGGGAGGCGGCCTACAATGAGCAGTTCTTC.